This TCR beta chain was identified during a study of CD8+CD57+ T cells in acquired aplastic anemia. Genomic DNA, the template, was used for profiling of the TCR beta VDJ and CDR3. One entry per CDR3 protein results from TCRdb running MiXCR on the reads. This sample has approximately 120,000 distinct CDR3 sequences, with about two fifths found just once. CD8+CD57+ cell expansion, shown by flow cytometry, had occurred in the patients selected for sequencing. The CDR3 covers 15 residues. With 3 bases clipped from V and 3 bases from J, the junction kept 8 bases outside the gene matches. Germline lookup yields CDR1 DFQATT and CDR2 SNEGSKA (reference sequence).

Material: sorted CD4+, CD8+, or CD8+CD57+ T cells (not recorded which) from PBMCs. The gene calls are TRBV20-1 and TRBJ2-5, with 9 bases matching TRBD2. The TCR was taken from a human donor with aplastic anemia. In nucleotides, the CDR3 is TGCAGTGCTAGTTTGGGCGGGGGGGCCAAAGAGACCCAGTACTTC. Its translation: CSASLGGGAKETQYF.